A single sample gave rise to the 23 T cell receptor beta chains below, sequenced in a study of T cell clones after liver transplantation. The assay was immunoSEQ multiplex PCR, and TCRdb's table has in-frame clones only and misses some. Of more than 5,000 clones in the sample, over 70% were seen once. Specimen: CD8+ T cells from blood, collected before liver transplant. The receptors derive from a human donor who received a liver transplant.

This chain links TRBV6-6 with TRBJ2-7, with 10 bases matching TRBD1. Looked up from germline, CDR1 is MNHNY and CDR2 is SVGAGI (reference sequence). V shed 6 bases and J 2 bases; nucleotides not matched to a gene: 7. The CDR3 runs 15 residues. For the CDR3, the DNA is TGTGCCAGCAGCCAACGGGACAGGGGAACCTACGAGCAGTACTTC. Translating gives CASSQRDRGTYEQYF.

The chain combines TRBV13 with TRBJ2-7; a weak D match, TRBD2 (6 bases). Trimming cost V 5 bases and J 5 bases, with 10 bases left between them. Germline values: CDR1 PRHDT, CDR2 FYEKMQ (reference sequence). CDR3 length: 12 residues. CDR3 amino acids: CASSLGGDEQYF. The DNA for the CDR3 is TGTGCCAGCAGCCTCGGGGGTGACGAGCAGTACTTC.

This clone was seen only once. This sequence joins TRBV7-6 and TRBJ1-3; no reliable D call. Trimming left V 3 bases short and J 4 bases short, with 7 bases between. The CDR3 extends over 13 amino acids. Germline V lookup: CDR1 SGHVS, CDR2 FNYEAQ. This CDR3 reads CASSFSPGNTIYF. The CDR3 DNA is TGTGCCAGCAGCTTTTCTCCAGGAAACACCATATATTTT.

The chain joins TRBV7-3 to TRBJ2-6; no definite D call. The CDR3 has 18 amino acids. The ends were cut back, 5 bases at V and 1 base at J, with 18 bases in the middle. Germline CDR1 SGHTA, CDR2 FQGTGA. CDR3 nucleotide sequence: TGTGCCAGCAGCCCGAGCATAGGCACCGCATCTGGGGCCAACGTCCTGACTTTC. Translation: CASSPSIGTASGANVLTF.

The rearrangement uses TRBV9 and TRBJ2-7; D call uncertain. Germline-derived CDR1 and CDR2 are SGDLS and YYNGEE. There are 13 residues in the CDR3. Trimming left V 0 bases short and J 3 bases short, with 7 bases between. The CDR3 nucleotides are TGTGCCAGCAGCGTAGCGGTTTACTACGAGCAGTACTTC. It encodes CASSVAVYYEQYF.

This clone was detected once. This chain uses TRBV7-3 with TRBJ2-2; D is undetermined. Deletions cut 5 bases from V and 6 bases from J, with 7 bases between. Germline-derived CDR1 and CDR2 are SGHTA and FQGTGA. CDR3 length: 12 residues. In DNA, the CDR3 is TGTGCCAGCAGCCCATTGTCCGGGGAGCTGTTTTTT. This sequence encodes CASSPLSGELFF.

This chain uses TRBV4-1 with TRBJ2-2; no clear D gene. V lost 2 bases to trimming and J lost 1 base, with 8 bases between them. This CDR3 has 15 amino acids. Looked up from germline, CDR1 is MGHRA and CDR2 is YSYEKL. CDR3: CASSQFRENTGELFF. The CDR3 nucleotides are TGCGCCAGCAGCCAATTTAGGGAGAACACCGGGGAGCTGTTTTTT.

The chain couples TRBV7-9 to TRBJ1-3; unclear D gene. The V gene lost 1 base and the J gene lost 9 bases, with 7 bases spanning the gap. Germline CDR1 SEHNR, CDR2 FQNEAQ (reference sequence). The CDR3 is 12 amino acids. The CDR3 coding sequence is TGTGCCAGCAGCTTAGGGCATGCCACCATATATTTT. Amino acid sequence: CASSLGHATIYF. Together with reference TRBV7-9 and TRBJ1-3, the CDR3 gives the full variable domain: DTGVSQNPRHKITKRGQNVTFRCDPISEHNRLYWYRQTLGQGPEFLTYFQNEAQLEKSRLLSDRFSAERPKGSFSTLEIQRTEQGDSAMYLCASSLGHATIYFGEGSWLTVV.

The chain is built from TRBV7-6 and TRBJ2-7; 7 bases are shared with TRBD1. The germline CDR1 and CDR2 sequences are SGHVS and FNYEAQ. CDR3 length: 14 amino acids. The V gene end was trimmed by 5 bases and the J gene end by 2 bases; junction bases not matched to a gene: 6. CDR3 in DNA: TGTGCCAGCAGCGTAGGACAGGCGACCTACGAGCAGTACTTC. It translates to CASSVGQATYEQYF.

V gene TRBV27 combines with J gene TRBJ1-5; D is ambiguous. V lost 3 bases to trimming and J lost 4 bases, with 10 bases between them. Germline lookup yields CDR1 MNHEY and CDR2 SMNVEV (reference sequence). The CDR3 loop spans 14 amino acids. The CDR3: CASSLGQQNQPQHF. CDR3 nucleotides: TGTGCCAGCAGTTTGGGTCAGCAAAATCAGCCCCAGCATTTT.

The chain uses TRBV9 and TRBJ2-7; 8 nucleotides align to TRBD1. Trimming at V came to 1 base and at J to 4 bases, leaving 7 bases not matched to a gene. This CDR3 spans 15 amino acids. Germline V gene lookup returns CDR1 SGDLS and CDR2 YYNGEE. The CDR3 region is CASSVNPGGGYEQYF. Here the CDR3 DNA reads TGTGCCAGCAGCGTAAACCCAGGGGGCGGGTACGAGCAGTACTTC.

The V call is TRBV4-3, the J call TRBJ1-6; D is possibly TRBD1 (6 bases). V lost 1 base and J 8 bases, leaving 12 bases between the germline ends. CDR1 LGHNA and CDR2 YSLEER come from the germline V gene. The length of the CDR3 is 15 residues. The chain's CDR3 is CASSQANRAHSPLHF. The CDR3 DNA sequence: TGCGCCAGCAGCCAAGCCAACAGGGCTCATTCACCCCTCCACTTT.

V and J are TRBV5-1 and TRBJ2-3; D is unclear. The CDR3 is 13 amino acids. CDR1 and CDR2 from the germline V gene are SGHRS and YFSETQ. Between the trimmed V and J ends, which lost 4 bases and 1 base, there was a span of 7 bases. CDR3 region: CASSTSGTDTQYF. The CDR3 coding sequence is TGCGCCAGCAGCACCTCAGGCACAGATACGCAGTATTTT. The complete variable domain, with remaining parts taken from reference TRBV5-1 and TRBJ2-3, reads KAGVTQTPRYLIKTRGQQVTLSCSPISGHRSVSWYQQTPGQGLQFLFEYFSETQRNKGNFPGRFSGRQFSNSRSEMNVSTLELGDSALYLCASSTSGTDTQYFGPGTRLTVL.

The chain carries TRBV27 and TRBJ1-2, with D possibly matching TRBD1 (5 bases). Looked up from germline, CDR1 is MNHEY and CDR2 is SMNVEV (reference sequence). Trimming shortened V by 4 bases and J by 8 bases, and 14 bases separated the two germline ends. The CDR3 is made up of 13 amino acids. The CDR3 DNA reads TGTGCCAGCAGTTCCCCCGGGGGGGTCGGCTACACCTTC. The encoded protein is CASSSPGGVGYTF.

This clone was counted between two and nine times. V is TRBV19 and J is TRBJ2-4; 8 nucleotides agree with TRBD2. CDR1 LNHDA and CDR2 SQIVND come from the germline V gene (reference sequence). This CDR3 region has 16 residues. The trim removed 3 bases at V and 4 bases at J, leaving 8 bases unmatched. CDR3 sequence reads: CASSMSAGGGKNIQYF. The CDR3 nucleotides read TGTGCCAGTAGTATGTCTGCGGGAGGAGGTAAAAACATTCAGTACTTC.

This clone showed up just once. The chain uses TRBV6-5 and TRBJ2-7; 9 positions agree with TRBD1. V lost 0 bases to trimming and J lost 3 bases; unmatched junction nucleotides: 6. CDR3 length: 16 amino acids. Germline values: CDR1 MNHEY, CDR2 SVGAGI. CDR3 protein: CASSYSSGTGYYEQYF. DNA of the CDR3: TGTGCCAGCAGTTACTCCTCCGGGACAGGGTACTACGAGCAGTACTTC.

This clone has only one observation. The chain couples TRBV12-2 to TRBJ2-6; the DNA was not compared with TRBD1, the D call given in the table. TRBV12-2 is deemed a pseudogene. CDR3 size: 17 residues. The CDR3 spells CASRKKHTQSRANVLTF. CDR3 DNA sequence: TGTGCAAGTCGCAAAAAACACACACAAAGTCGGGCCAACGTCCTGACTTTC.

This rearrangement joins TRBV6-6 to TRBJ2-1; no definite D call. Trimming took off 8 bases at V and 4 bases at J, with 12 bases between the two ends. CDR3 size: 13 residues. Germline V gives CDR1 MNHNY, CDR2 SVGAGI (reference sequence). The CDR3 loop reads CASALVQYNEQFF. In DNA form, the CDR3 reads TGTGCCAGCGCGCTTGTACAGTACAATGAGCAGTTCTTC.

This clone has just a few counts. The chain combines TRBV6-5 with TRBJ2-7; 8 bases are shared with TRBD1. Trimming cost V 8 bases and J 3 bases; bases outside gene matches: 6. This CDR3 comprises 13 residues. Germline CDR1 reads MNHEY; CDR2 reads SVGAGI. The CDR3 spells CASGVGTGYEQYF. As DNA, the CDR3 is TGTGCCAGCGGAGTCGGGACAGGCTACGAGCAGTACTTC.

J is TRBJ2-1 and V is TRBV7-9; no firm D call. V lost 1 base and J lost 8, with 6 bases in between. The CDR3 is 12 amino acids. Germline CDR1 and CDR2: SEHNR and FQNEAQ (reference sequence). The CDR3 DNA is TGTGCCAGCAGCTTAGACACGGATGAGCAGTTCTTC. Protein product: CASSLDTDEQFF.

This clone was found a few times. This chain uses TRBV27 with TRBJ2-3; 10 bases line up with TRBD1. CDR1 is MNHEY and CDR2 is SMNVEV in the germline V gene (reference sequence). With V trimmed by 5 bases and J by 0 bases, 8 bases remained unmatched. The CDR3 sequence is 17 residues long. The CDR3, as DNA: TGTGCCAGCAGTCCCTCCGGGACAGGGGCTAGCACAGATACGCAGTATTTT. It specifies CASSPSGTGASTDTQYF.

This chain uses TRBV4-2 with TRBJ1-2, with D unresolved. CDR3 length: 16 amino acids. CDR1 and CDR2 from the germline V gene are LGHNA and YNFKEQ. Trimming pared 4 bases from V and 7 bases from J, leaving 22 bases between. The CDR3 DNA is TGTGCCAGCAGCCCCCGGAGTATGATAAGGGAGAGTGGCTACACCTTC. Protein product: CASSPRSMIRESGYTF.

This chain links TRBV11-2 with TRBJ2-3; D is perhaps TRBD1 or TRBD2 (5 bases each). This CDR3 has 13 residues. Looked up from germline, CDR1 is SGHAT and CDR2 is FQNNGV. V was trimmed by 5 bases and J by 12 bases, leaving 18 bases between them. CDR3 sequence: CASSPPARDAQYF. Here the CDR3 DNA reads TGTGCCAGCAGCCCGCCGGCCCGGGACGCTCAGTATTTT.